Listed below are T cell receptor beta chains from one sample, sequenced in a study of T cells after somatic rescue of genetic block. Measured with immunoSEQ multiplex PCR; TCRdb has only the in-frame clones, and not every one. The sample comprises under 150,000 clones, under 95% of which are singletons, and more than 1.4% rests with the top ten. Sequenced: peripheral blood mononuclear cells (PBMCs). Receptors were obtained from a woman aged 18-29 years. Both conserved end residues are part of each CDR3. Fields, in order: D gene, J gene, clone size, V gene, CDR3 DNA, CDR3 protein. A D gene is named only where the DNA matches it firmly. Clone size, where shown, is once, few, many, or a class for clones that have expanded.

>-|TRBJ2-3|-|TRBV19
TGTGCCAGTACCCGGTCCTCCCCAATCACAGATACGCAGTATTTT
CASTRSSPITDTQYF
>TRBD2|TRBJ2-3|few|TRBV4-3
TGCGCCAGCAGCCAAGGGAGCGGGGGGGGGACAGATACGCAGTATTTT
CASSQGSGGGTDTQYF
>TRBD1|TRBJ2-7|-|TRBV9
TGTGCCAGCAGCCCCCGCGGGACAGGGGCCTACGAGCAGTACTTC
CASSPRGTGAYEQYF
>-|TRBJ1-2|-|TRBV18
TGTGCCAGCTCACCCCTGGCCGAGACAGTCTCACTTGGCTACACCTTC
CASSPLAETVSLGYTF
>-|TRBJ1-5|-|TRBV19
TGTGCCAGTAGTATAGAGTGGGGGGGCTTAAGGAATCAGCCCCAGCATTTT
CASSIEWGGLRNQPQHF
>-|TRBJ1-1|-|TRBV19
TGTGCCAGTAGGTCGCAGGGTGCCGGGGGGAACACTGAAGCTTTCTTT
CASRSQGAGGNTEAFF
>-|TRBJ2-3|-|TRBV27
TGTGCCAGCAGTAAAACCACAGATACGCAGTATTTT
CASSKTTDTQYF
>-|TRBJ2-1|-|TRBV6-5
TGTGCCAGCAGTTACCAGGGCTTTCGCAATGAGCAGTTCTTC
CASSYQGFRNEQFF
>TRBD1|TRBJ2-1|-|TRBV4-3
TGCGCCAGCAGCCAAGAAGGGCGGTTGATGACAGGGAATGAGCAGTTCTTC
CASSQEGRLMTGNEQFF
>TRBD1|TRBJ2-7|-|TRBV29-1
TGCAGCGGATGGACAGGGAACGAGCAGTACTTC
CSGWTGNEQYF
>-|TRBJ2-3|-|TRBV7-2
TGTGCCAGCAGCTGGCGACAGAGCACAGATACGCAGTATTTT
CASSWRQSTDTQYF
>TRBD1|TRBJ1-1|-|TRBV6-6
TGTGCCAGCAGTACTACAGGGGCCGACAACACTGAAGCTTTCTTT
CASSTTGADNTEAFF
>-|TRBJ2-7|-|TRBV5-5
TGTGCCAGCAGCTTGTCTACAGGAATTACCTACGAGCAGTACTTC
CASSLSTGITYEQYF
>TRBD1|TRBJ2-4|-|TRBV9
TGTGCCAGCAGCGTAGTGCCGGGACAGGGGCTTCTGGGGGTAAACATTCAGTACTTC
CASSVVPGQGLLGVNIQYF
>TRBD2|TRBJ2-5|-|TRBV2
TGTGCCAGCAGGTGGGGGGGGTCCCAAGAGACCCAGTACTTC
CASRWGGSQETQYF
>-|TRBJ2-1|-|TRBV6-6
TGTGCCAGCACCTCAGGGGGGGGCTCTGGCAATGAGCAGTTCTTC
CASTSGGGSGNEQFF
>-|TRBJ2-4|-|TRBV27
TGTGCCAGCAGTCTGAACATGCTAGCCAAAAACATTCAGTACTTC
CASSLNMLAKNIQYF
>TRBD1|TRBJ2-2|-|TRBV5-4
TGTGCCAGCAGCTTAACAGGGGTCGCCGGGGAGCTGTTTTTT
CASSLTGVAGELFF
>TRBD2|TRBJ2-3|-|TRBV25-1
TGTGCCAGCAGTGCCAACAGCGGGGGGGCCTCAGATACGCAGTATTTT
CASSANSGGASDTQYF
>TRBD1|TRBJ1-4|-|TRBV6-6
TGTGCCAGCAGTTACTCCGGGACAGGGGGTGAAAAACTGTTTTTT
CASSYSGTGGEKLFF
>-|TRBJ1-2|-|TRBV5-6
TGTGCCAGCAGCTTGAACTTAAGAGCCTATGGCTACACCTTC
CASSLNLRAYGYTF
>-|TRBJ1-1|-|TRBV10-3
TGTGCCATCAGTGAGTCCGGTCGTGGATACACTGAAGCTTTCTTT
CAISESGRGYTEAFF
>-|TRBJ1-2|-|TRBV9
TGTGCCAGCAGCGTAGAAGGTTATGGCTACACCTTC
CASSVEGYGYTF
>-|TRBJ1-1|-|TRBV7-8
TGTGCCAGCAGCTTCGGACTGAAGGAAGCTTTCTTT
CASSFGLKEAFF
>TRBD2|TRBJ2-3|-|TRBV7-2
TGTGCCAGCAGATGGACTAGCGGGGGTGCCACAGATACGCAGTATTTT
CASRWTSGGATDTQYF
>TRBD1|TRBJ2-5|-|TRBV29-1
TGCAGCGCGGACAGGTCCAGGGAGACCCAGTACTTC
CSADRSRETQYF
>TRBD1|TRBJ2-7|once|TRBV27
TGTGCCAGCAGTTTCGGACAGGGGACGCCCTACGAGCAGTACTTC
CASSFGQGTPYEQYF
>-|TRBJ1-5|-|TRBV7-2
TGTGCCAGCAGCTTATCTGGGGGAAGCAATCAGCCCCAGCATTTT
CASSLSGGSNQPQHF
>TRBD1|TRBJ2-7|-|TRBV4-3
TGCGCCAGCAGCCAAGATACGGGGACAGAGATCTCCTACGAGCAGTACTTC
CASSQDTGTEISYEQYF
>TRBD2|TRBJ2-2|-|TRBV7-3
TGTGCCAGCAGCCCCAGGGAGGGAACCGGGGAGCTGTTTTTT
CASSPREGTGELFF
>TRBD2|TRBJ2-2|-|TRBV15
TGTGCCACCAGCAGAGTCAGCGGGGTGATCAACACCGGGGAGCTGTTTTTT
CATSRVSGVINTGELFF
>-|TRBJ1-2|-|TRBV4-3
TGCGCCAGCAGCCAAGATGTCACAGTCACGGTGGGCTATGGCTACACCTTC
CASSQDVTVTVGYGYTF
>-|TRBJ2-1|once|TRBV6-6
TGTGCCAGCAGGTCTTCAGGTTCGGCCTACAATGAGCAGTTCTTC
CASRSSGSAYNEQFF
>-|TRBJ1-3|-|TRBV5-6
TGTGCCAGCAGCAAGGGCGGGGGGCCTGGAAACACCATATATTTT
CASSKGGGPGNTIYF
>-|TRBJ2-1|-|TRBV19
TGTGCCAGTAGCGGCTTTTACAATGAGCAGTTCTTC
CASSGFYNEQFF
>-|TRBJ2-1|-|TRBV28
TGTGCCAGCAGTTCTCTCGGGGACTCCGACAATGAGCAGTTCTTC
CASSSLGDSDNEQFF
>-|TRBJ2-1|-|TRBV29-1
TGCAGCGTTGGGCGGGGCGGTAACAATGAGCAGTTCTTC
CSVGRGGNNEQFF
>-|TRBJ2-2|once|TRBV11-3
TGTGCCAGCAGCCCTAGAGGGGGGACATCCTCTTTGGCCGGGGAGCTGTTTTTT
CASSPRGGTSSLAGELFF
>-|TRBJ2-3|once|TRBV19
TGTGCCAGTAGTATCGGGGATACGCAGTATTTT
CASSIGDTQYF
>TRBD1|TRBJ2-7|-|TRBV11-2
TGTGCCAGCAGCTCCTGGACAGGGGGCGACGAGCAGTACTTC
CASSSWTGGDEQYF
>-|TRBJ2-5|once|TRBV7-2
TGTGCCAGCAGCCCCCGACGGACCGAAGAGACCCAGTACTTC
CASSPRRTEETQYF
>-|TRBJ1-1|few|TRBV5-1
TGCGCCAGCAGCCCTTTGCAGGGGCGACTGAACACTGAAGCTTTCTTT
CASSPLQGRLNTEAFF
>TRBD1|TRBJ2-7|-|TRBV6-5
TGTGCCGCGGGTCGGGACAGGTACTCCTACGAGCAGTACTTC
CAAGRDRYSYEQYF
>-|TRBJ2-3|-|TRBV19
TGTGCCAGTAGTATAACAATTTCTAGCACAGATACGCAGTATTTT
CASSITISSTDTQYF
>-|TRBJ2-7|-|TRBV10-3
TGTGCCATCGGTGGGGAGGGGGCCTCCTACGAGCAGTACTTC
CAIGGEGASYEQYF
>-|TRBJ2-1|-|TRBV5-8
TGTGCCAGCAGCCCCCTAAAAGGCAGATTCTCCTACAATGAGCAGTTCTTC
CASSPLKGRFSYNEQFF
>-|TRBJ2-7|-|TRBV28
TGTGCCAGCAGTTTACCCGGGGGACTGAAGTACTTC
CASSLPGGLKYF
>TRBD1|TRBJ1-5|few|TRBV5-6
TGTGCCAGCAGCGTACAGGGGGCTCAGCCCCAGCATTTT
CASSVQGAQPQHF
>TRBD1|TRBJ2-5|-|TRBV15
TGTGCCACCAGAGACAGGGCCCTTCCGCGGGAGACCCAGTACTTC
CATRDRALPRETQYF
>-|TRBJ2-6|-|TRBV25-1
TGTGCCAGCAGTGGAGCAGGGGCCAACGTCCTGACTTTC
CASSGAGANVLTF
>-|TRBJ1-1|-|TRBV5-1
TGCGCCAGCAGGTTAGCGGGACGGACGAACACTGAAGCTTTCTTT
CASRLAGRTNTEAFF
>TRBD1|TRBJ2-5|-|TRBV7-9
TGTGCCAGCAGGACAGGGGCGGTCATACTGGAGACCCAGTACTTC
CASRTGAVILETQYF
>-|TRBJ2-7|-|TRBV19
TGTGCCAGTAGTATAGATCAGGGCTTAACAACCTACGAGCAGTACTTC
CASSIDQGLTTYEQYF
>-|TRBJ2-3|-|TRBV30
TGTGCCTGGATTCAACTCGCGGCAGATACGCAGTATTTT
CAWIQLAADTQYF